These T cell receptor beta chains were read from a single sample in a study of blood T cells in healthy people across ages. Via MiXCR, TCRdb re-called the 5' RACE reads, giving one row per CDR3 protein. This sample has more than 1,000,000 distinct CDR3 sequences, with almost 25% found just once. These sequences were also reported in another study, on T cells of mothers and their children.

The sample was blood. The receptors derive from a girl aged 2-10 years in good health. The CDR3 runs from the conserved cysteine through the conserved F or W. The D gene is left open where the match is weak. Not all rows give a size; the values are once, few, many and, for expanded clones, a class.

.	.	TRBV29-1	TRBJ2-1	CSAPASFSGSYNEQFF	TGCAGCGCACCAGCCTCATTTTCGGGGTCCTACAATGAGCAGTTCTTC
.	.	TRBV4-3	TRBJ1-2	CASSQEIGYGYTF	TGCGCCAGCAGCCAAGAAATAGGCTATGGCTACACCTTC
many	.	TRBV7-2	TRBJ2-4	CASSLTGAKNIQYF	TGTGCCAGCAGCTTAACCGGTGCCAAAAACATTCAGTACTTC
few	.	TRBV15	TRBJ1-4	CATSSFGVGEKLFF	TGTGCCACCAGCAGCTTTGGGGTGGGTGAAAAACTGTTTTTT
.	TRBD2	TRBV27	TRBJ2-1	CASSAAGGAYNEQFF	TGTGCCAGCAGTGCAGCGGGAGGGGCCTACAATGAGCAGTTCTTC
.	.	TRBV9	TRBJ2-1	CASSVGANNEQFF	TGTGCCAGCAGCGTAGGGGCAAACAATGAGCAGTTCTTC
few	.	TRBV3-1	TRBJ1-4	CASSQSGRLFF	TGTGCCAGCAGCCAAAGCGGGAGGCTGTTTTTT
.	TRBD2	TRBV7-9	TRBJ2-7	CASTRERGDFYEQYF	TGTGCCAGCACCCGAGAGCGGGGGGATTTCTACGAGCAGTACTTC
few	TRBD2	TRBV3-1	TRBJ2-1	CASSQEVWEGRRYNEQFF	TGTGCCAGCAGCCAAGAGGTGTGGGAGGGTAGAAGGTACAATGAGCAGTTCTTC
.	.	TRBV29-1	TRBJ2-6	CSVNSQGGANVLTF	TGCAGCGTTAACTCACAGGGTGGGGCCAACGTCCTGACTTTC
few	.	TRBV14	TRBJ2-3	CASSPRQYTDTQYF	TGTGCCAGCAGCCCCCGACAGTACACAGATACGCAGTATTTT
.	.	TRBV28	TRBJ2-5	CASSFRLTGAETQYF	TGTGCCAGCAGTTTTCGTTTAACGGGTGCAGAGACCCAGTACTTC
.	.	TRBV29-1	TRBJ2-5	CSADRRLAKETQYF	TGCAGCGCCGACCGAAGGCTAGCCAAAGAGACCCAGTACTTC
.	.	TRBV29-1	TRBJ1-2	CSVEGGRANYGYTF	TGCAGCGTTGAAGGGGGCAGAGCTAACTATGGCTACACCTTC
few	TRBD1	TRBV7-2	TRBJ1-4	CASSLGWGQPNEKLFF	TGTGCCAGCAGCTTAGGGTGGGGACAGCCTAATGAAAAACTGTTTTTT
few	TRBD2	TRBV12-3/TRBV12-4	TRBJ2-6	CASSSFINLAALSGANVLTF	TGTGCCAGCAGTTCATTCATTAACCTAGCGGCTCTCTCTGGGGCCAACGTCCTGACTTTC
.	TRBD1	TRBV6-1	TRBJ1-3	CASSTGTGALGGNTIYF	TGTGCCAGCAGTACCGGGACAGGGGCCCTCGGTGGAAACACCATATATTTT
.	.	TRBV15	TRBJ2-1	CATSGGAATTDNEQFF	TGTGCCACCAGCGGGGGGGCAGCGACTACTGACAATGAGCAGTTCTTC
few	TRBD1	TRBV6-2/TRBV6-3	TRBJ1-1	CASSFRSTGALTEAFF	TGTGCCAGCAGTTTCCGATCTACAGGGGCCCTCACTGAAGCTTTCTTT
.	.	TRBV28	TRBJ1-2	CASSLSWGLGYTF	TGTGCCAGCAGTTTATCTTGGGGCTTGGGCTACACCTTC
.	.	TRBV7-8	TRBJ2-3	CASSWGSELTDTQYF	TGTGCCAGCAGCTGGGGGAGTGAGTTAACAGATACGCAGTATTTT
few	TRBD1	TRBV5-1	TRBJ2-7	CASSVTGTGYLEQYF	TGCGCCAGCAGCGTTACCGGGACAGGGTATCTCGAGCAGTACTTC
.	TRBD2	TRBV6-1	TRBJ2-5	CASSEWAAGWETQYF	TGTGCCAGCAGTGAATGGGCAGCGGGGTGGGAGACCCAGTACTTC
.	TRBD1	TRBV7-9	TRBJ2-3	CASSYRDRVTDTQYF	TGTGCCAGCAGTTACCGGGACAGGGTCACAGATACGCAGTATTTT
.	TRBD2	TRBV6-2/TRBV6-3	TRBJ2-7	CASSYSTLAGNPYEQYF	TGTGCCAGCAGTTACTCGACGTTAGCGGGGAACCCCTACGAGCAGTACTTC
.	.	TRBV3-1	TRBJ2-7	CASSLQWSSYEQYF	TGTGCCAGCAGCCTACAGTGGAGCTCCTACGAGCAGTACTTC
.	TRBD1	TRBV6-1	TRBJ2-2	CASSEAILFDRGLRGTGELFF	TGTGCCAGCAGTGAAGCGATTTTATTCGACAGGGGGCTCCGTGGCACCGGGGAGCTGTTTTTT
.	TRBD2	TRBV4-1	TRBJ2-1	CASSQDVAGVGEQFF	TGCGCCAGCAGCCAAGATGTAGCGGGAGTGGGTGAGCAGTTCTTC
.	.	TRBV3-1	TRBJ2-5	CASSLGTFRTQYF	TGTGCCAGCAGCCTAGGGACTTTCCGGACCCAGTACTTC
few	TRBD1	TRBV28	TRBJ2-5	CASSLSGPGTEKETQYF	TGTGCCAGCAGTTTGTCGGGCCCCGGGACAGAGAAAGAGACCCAGTACTTC
.	.	TRBV7-2	TRBJ1-4	CASSSLDNSNGLFF	TGTGCCAGCAGCTCTCTGGACAATTCGAACGGCTTGTTTTTT
few	TRBD2	TRBV10-3	TRBJ2-1	CAISGGTSGSIIPYNEQFF	TGTGCCATCAGTGGAGGGACTAGCGGGAGTATAATCCCCTACAATGAGCAGTTCTTC
.	TRBD1	TRBV9	TRBJ1-3	CASSVLPGQVSGNTIYF	TGTGCCAGCAGCGTACTGCCGGGACAGGTCTCTGGAAACACCATATATTTT
few	TRBD2	TRBV7-3	TRBJ2-1	CASSAGLDLNNEQFF	TGTGCCAGCAGCGCGGGACTAGACCTAAACAATGAGCAGTTCTTC
.	TRBD1	TRBV28	TRBJ1-4	CASRSTGTGPTNEKLFF	TGTGCCAGCAGAAGCACCGGGACAGGGCCAACTAATGAAAAACTGTTTTTT
.	TRBD1	TRBV6-2/TRBV6-3	TRBJ2-5	CASSYGDRRQEAQYF	TGTGCCAGCAGTTACGGGGACAGGCGCCAGGAGGCCCAGTACTTC
.	.	TRBV14	TRBJ1-1	CASSQTPHSLPTEAFF	TGTGCCAGCAGCCAGACCCCACACAGTTTACCCACTGAAGCTTTCTTT
.	.	TRBV12-3/TRBV12-4	TRBJ1-2	CASSLAEGRAKGYTF	TGTGCCAGCAGTTTAGCGGAGGGGCGGGCGAAAGGCTACACCTTC
.	TRBD1	TRBV27	TRBJ1-1	CASRDRGLDTEAFF	TGTGCCAGCAGAGACAGGGGGTTAGACACTGAAGCTTTCTTT
many	.	TRBV2	TRBJ1-4	CASSENRGMDEKLFF	TGTGCCAGCAGTGAAAACCGAGGAATGGATGAAAAACTGTTTTTT
.	.	TRBV9	TRBJ1-1	CASSGVQGNTEAFF	TGTGCCAGCAGCGGGGTACAGGGGAACACTGAAGCTTTCTTT
.	.	TRBV19	TRBJ2-6	CASSITGSGANVLTF	TGTGCCAGTAGTATTACGGGCTCTGGGGCCAACGTCCTGACTTTC
.	.	TRBV7-9	TRBJ2-3	CASSPSRRGADTQYF	TGTGCCAGCAGCCCCTCCAGGAGGGGGGCAGATACGCAGTATTTT
once	.	TRBV6-5	TRBJ1-5	CASSSVLLRDQPQHF	TGTGCCAGCAGTTCGGTTCTCCTAAGGGACCAGCCCCAGCATTTT
few	TRBD1	TRBV5-1	TRBJ2-7	CASSFLYRGTYEQYF	TGCGCCAGCAGCTTCCTATACAGGGGCACCTACGAGCAGTACTTC
few	.	TRBV7-7	TRBJ2-3	CASSLWLEDAQYF	TGTGCTAGCAGCTTATGGCTGGAAGATGCGCAGTATTTT
.	TRBD2	TRBV5-1	TRBJ2-5	CASSLVGPGGEQYF	TGCGCCAGCAGCTTGGTTGGCCCCGGGGGGGAGCAGTACTTC
.	TRBD2	TRBV11-2	TRBJ2-1	CASSFLTSGSSYNEQFF	TGTGCCAGCAGCTTTCTGACTAGCGGAAGCTCCTACAATGAGCAGTTCTTC
few	TRBD1	TRBV5-1	TRBJ1-3	CASSPSLGQGATIYF	TGCGCCAGCAGCCCGTCCCTGGGACAGGGGGCCACCATATATTTT
few	TRBD1	TRBV7-3	TRBJ1-1	CASSSGQGEAFF	TGTGCCAGCAGCTCGGGACAGGGTGAAGCTTTCTTT
.	.	TRBV7-9	TRBJ1-2	CASTTPGPPLGYTF	TGTGCCAGCACAACCCCGGGACCCCCCCTTGGCTACACCTTC
.	TRBD1	TRBV24-1	TRBJ2-1	CATSEGWTGRFF	TGTGCCACCAGTGAGGGCTGGACAGGGAGATTCTTC
.	.	TRBV12-3/TRBV12-4	TRBJ1-2	CASSKGWGGANYGYTF	TGTGCCAGCAGTAAGGGGTGGGGGGGGGCTAACTATGGCTACACCTTC
many	.	TRBV7-2	TRBJ2-5	CASRGGAQETQYF	TGTGCCAGCAGGGGCGGGGCCCAAGAGACCCAGTACTTC
.	TRBD2	TRBV12-3/TRBV12-4	TRBJ2-1	CAGIQIPGGSKYNEQFF	TGTGCCGGCATCCAAATTCCCGGCGGGAGTAAGTACAATGAGCAGTTCTTC